Presented here are 9 T cell receptor beta chains from one specimen sequenced in a study of CD8 T cells in Susac syndrome. Reverse transcription of roughly 0.45 to 1 ug RNA used random hexamers. TCRdb processed the immunoSEQ multiplex PCR reads anew with MiXCR; each CDR3 protein has one entry. The sample holds approximately 140,000 distinct CDR3 sequences; approximately 95% are singletons and the top ten take approximately 0.25%. Sequenced input: CD8+ T cells from PBMCs. Every receptor here comes from a human donor in good health.

This sequence joins TRBV15 and TRBJ1-1; D is possibly TRBD1 (6 bases). V lost 5 bases and J lost 3, with 13 bases in between. The CDR3 sequence is 14 residues long. Germline V lookup: CDR1 LNHNV, CDR2 YYDKDF (reference sequence). CDR3 loop: CATSGNRDYTEAFF. The CDR3 region has the DNA TGTGCCACCAGCGGCAACAGGGATTACACTGAAGCTTTCTTT.

This clonotype has just one count. The gene calls are TRBV20-1 and TRBJ2-1, with TRBD2 matching over 8 bases. This CDR3 has 14 residues. V shed 3 bases and J 5 bases; nucleotides not matched to a gene: 6. Looked up from germline, CDR1 is DFQATT and CDR2 is SNEGSKA (reference sequence). CDR3 sequence reads: CSARDELADNEQFF. The CDR3 bases are TGCAGTGCTAGGGATGAACTAGCGGACAATGAGCAGTTCTTC.

The rearrangement joins TRBV5-8 to TRBJ2-2; 8 nucleotides agree with TRBD1. V lost 4 bases, J lost 5 bases, and 7 bases stayed unmatched. The CDR3 spans 15 residues. The germline V gene encodes CDR1 SGHTS and CDR2 YDEGEE. The CDR3 spells CASSQTGVGTGELFF. CDR3 in DNA: TGTGCCAGCAGCCAGACAGGGGTTGGGACCGGGGAGCTGTTTTTT.

The V call is TRBV29-1, the J call TRBJ2-2; maybe TRBD2 (6 bases). Trimming removed 6 bases at V and 4 bases at J, with 12 bases between. The CDR3 is 13 amino acids. Per germline, CDR1 SQVTM and CDR2 ANQGSEA. DNA of the CDR3: TGCAGCGTATGGGATAGCGGCACCGGGGAGCTGTTTTTT. Protein: CSVWDSGTGELFF.

The V call is TRBV27, the J call TRBJ2-5, with 7 bases matching TRBD2. The CDR3 consists of 16 residues. Germline assignment: CDR1 MNHEY and CDR2 SMNVEV (reference sequence). Trimming cost V 1 base and J 0 bases; bases outside gene matches: 5. CDR3 amino acids: CASSLWASGHQETQYF. The CDR3 region has the DNA TGTGCCAGCAGTTTATGGGCTAGCGGCCACCAAGAGACCCAGTACTTC.

V gene TRBV9 combines with J gene TRBJ2-3; D not certain. Trimming left V 0 bases short and J 0 bases short, with 8 bases between. The CDR3 totals 15 residues. Germline CDR1 SGDLS, CDR2 YYNGEE. The CDR3 spells CASSVGGESTDTQYF. For the CDR3, the DNA is TGTGCCAGCAGCGTAGGTGGGGAAAGCACAGATACGCAGTATTTT.

The V call is TRBV3-1, the J call TRBJ2-3, with a tentative D call TRBD1 (6 bases). The V and J ends lost 0 bases and 2 bases respectively, with 18 bases between them. Germline V CDR1 and CDR2: LGHDT, YNNKEL (reference sequence). This CDR3 is built from 18 residues. DNA of the CDR3: TGTGCCAGCAGCCAAGATAAAAGGCGAGGGGGAACCACAGATACGCAGTATTTT. It translates to CASSQDKRRGGTTDTQYF.

V is TRBV5-4 and J is TRBJ2-5, with TRBD2 matching 13 bases. The CDR3 is 15 amino acids. Unmatched junction bases numbered 7, after V lost 4 bases and J lost 7 bases. Germline V gene data show CDR1 as SGHNT and CDR2 as YYREEE (reference sequence). The CDR3 spells CASSNGLAGEVTQYF. The DNA for the CDR3 is TGTGCCAGCAGCAACGGACTAGCGGGAGAAGTGACCCAGTACTTC.

This sequence joins TRBV12-3 or TRBV12-4 and TRBJ2-3; D is undetermined. Trimming left V 3 bases short and J 1 base short, with 8 bases between. The CDR3 contains 14 residues. The CDR3 sequence is CASSFNYRTDTQYF. The DNA of the CDR3 is TGTGCCAGCAGTTTCAACTACCGCACAGATACGCAGTATTTT.